The present T cell receptor (beta chain) was sequenced within a study of T cells after yellow fever vaccination. A remark on this clonotype: Its antigen is not identified. A single base separates this from a much larger clone, so it may be a read error.

CDR1 and CDR2 from the germline V gene are SGHVS and FQNEAQ. This CDR3 spans 13 amino acids. TCRdb analysed the 5' RACE reads with MiXCR anew, one entry per CDR3 protein. In the table there are 170,000 or so distinct CDR3 sequences, 6.2% of which are singletons. Study-level findings and limits: FACS-sorted repertoires could contain abundant clonotypes contaminating from the bulk population.

The chain combines TRBV7-8 with TRBJ1-2; 7 nucleotides agree with TRBD1. This sequence was found in a man aged 18 to 30 who received the YFV17D yellow fever vaccine. Sequencing was performed on CD4+ T cells sorted from PBMCs, taken on the day of the first yellow fever vaccination. DNA for the CDR3: TGTGCCAGCAGCTTTGGAGGGGGCTATGACTACACCTTC. The encoded protein is CASSFGGGYDYTF.